The 15 T cell receptor beta chains below come from one sample, sequenced in a study of blood T cell repertoires in COVID-19. Repertoires were generated with immunoSEQ multiplex PCR, while TCRdb's copy carries only in-frame clones and drops some. Among about 130,000 clones listed, approximately 84% were seen once. The source material was peripheral blood. The source is a man in his 60s with acute or convalescent COVID-19.

This rearrangement joins TRBV19 to TRBJ1-1; TRBD1 matches 7 bases. Trimming at V came to 6 bases and at J to 5 bases, leaving 9 bases not matched to a gene. Germline CDR1 is LNHDA and CDR2 is SQIVND (reference sequence). The CDR3 runs 14 residues. CDR3 residues: CASRVPGGWTEAFF. CDR3 in DNA: TGTGCCAGTAGGGTCCCAGGGGGATGGACTGAAGCTTTCTTT.

This rearrangement joins TRBV7-2 to TRBJ1-1, with TRBD1 identical over 10 bases. The CDR3 runs 15 residues. The V gene end was trimmed by 5 bases and the J gene end by 6 bases; junction bases not matched to a gene: 9. Germline V gives CDR1 SGHTA, CDR2 FQGNSA. Written as DNA, the CDR3 is TGTGCCAGCAGCCAAGGGACAGGGGTGACCTCTGAAGCTTTCTTT. This codes for CASSQGTGVTSEAFF.

The chain employs TRBV5-1 and TRBJ2-7; 10 bases fit TRBD1. The CDR3 consists of 15 residues. Trimming took 0 bases from V and 7 from J; bases not matched to a gene: 7. CDR1 SGHRS and CDR2 YFSETQ come from the germline V gene. CDR3 nucleotide sequence: TGCGCCAGCAGCTTGGAAGGGACAGGGGTAGGGGAGCAGTACTTC. Protein: CASSLEGTGVGEQYF.

A single count supports this clone. The junction departs from germline at one end; a sequencing error may be responsible. V gene TRBV18 combines with J gene TRBJ1-1, with D tentatively TRBD1 (6 bases). This CDR3 comprises 11 residues. Germline V lookup: CDR1 KGHSH, CDR2 LQKENI. The DNA of the CDR3 is TGTGCCAGCTCACCAGGCTCAGGGGACCACTTT. This translates into CASSPGSGDHF. The variable domain in full, completed from reference TRBV18 and TRBJ1-1, reads NAGVMQNPRHLVRRRGQEARLRCSPMKGHSHVYWYRQLPEEGLKFMVYLQKENIIDESGMPKERFSAEFPKEGPSILRIQQVVRGDSAAYFCASSPGSGDHFGQGTRLTVV.

This rearrangement joins TRBV3-1 (or the pseudogene TRBV3-2) to TRBJ2-1; 15 bases align to TRBD2. The germline gives CDR1 LGHDT, CDR2 YNNKEL (reference sequence). The junction had 11 bases not matched to a gene; V was cut back by 3 bases and J by 8 bases. The CDR3 loop spans 18 amino acids. As DNA, the CDR3 is TGTGCCAGCAGCCATGGACTAGCGGGGGGGCCATATTCGTATGAGCAGTTCTTC. Protein sequence: CASSHGLAGGPYSYEQFF.

CDR3 coding DNA: TGTGCCACCAGCAGAGCGGTAGGCACAGATACGCAGTATTTT. This sequence encodes CATSRAVGTDTQYF. The V and J genes are TRBV15 and TRBJ2-3; D ambiguous. The ends were cut back, 1 base at V and 1 base at J, with 6 bases in the middle. The CDR3 spans 14 residues. Germline V gene sequence: CDR1 LNHNV, CDR2 YYDKDF (reference sequence).

V usage is TRBV19 and J usage is TRBJ2-7; 13 bases are a match to TRBD2. The CDR3 extends over 13 amino acids. With V trimmed by 8 bases and J by 6 bases, 4 bases remained unmatched. Germline-derived CDR1 and CDR2 are LNHDA and SQIVND (reference sequence). The CDR3 nucleotides read TGTGCCAGTGGGACTAGCGGGAAAGCCGAGCAGTACTTC. Its translation is CASGTSGKAEQYF.

The J gene is TRBJ2-7, the V gene TRBV2; 11 nucleotides align to TRBD2. The germline gives CDR1 SNHLY, CDR2 FYNNEI. The length of the CDR3 is 17 residues. The ends lost 6 bases at V and 0 bases at J; junction bases unmatched: 10. The CDR3 region is CASRATSGDQYSYEQYF. CDR3 in DNA: TGTGCCAGCAGAGCGACTAGCGGGGATCAGTACTCCTACGAGCAGTACTTC. Full variable domain (remainder filled in from reference TRBV2 and TRBJ2-7): EPEVTQTPSHQVTQMGQEVILRCVPISNHLYFYWYRQILGQKVEFLVSFYNNEISEKSEIFDDQFSVERPDGSNFTLKIRSTKLEDSAMYFCASRATSGDQYSYEQYFGPGTRLTVT.

The table lists this clone with a count of one. J is TRBJ2-3 and V is TRBV24-1; TRBD2 is a possible D gene (7 bases). Deletions cut 12 bases from V and 4 bases from J, with 22 bases between. This CDR3 comprises 15 residues. CDR1 is KGHDR and CDR2 is SFDVKD in the germline V gene. Here the CDR3 reads CAVRSGGGIPDTQYF. CDR3 nucleotide sequence: TGTGCCGTTCGCTCGGGGGGCGGTATCCCAGATACGCAGTATTTT.

The rearrangement uses TRBV5-5 and TRBJ2-7; the match to TRBD2 covers 9 bases. The CDR3 runs 14 residues. Germline CDR1 and CDR2: SGHKS and YYEKEE (reference sequence). V shed 2 bases and J 3 bases; nucleotides not matched to a gene: 3. This chain's CDR3 is CASSFGGGDYEQYF. DNA of the CDR3: TGTGCCAGCAGCTTTGGCGGGGGGGACTACGAGCAGTACTTC.

This clone was observed a handful of times. The chain couples TRBV10-3 to TRBJ2-7; perhaps TRBD2 as D (6 bases). Trimming cost V 0 bases and J 6 bases, with 18 bases left between them. The V gene's germline CDR1 is ENHRY and CDR2 SYGVKD. This CDR3 has 16 residues. CDR3 sequence reads: CAISESFGGPIREQYF. CDR3 bases: TGTGCCATCAGTGAGTCGTTCGGGGGTCCCATTCGCGAGCAGTACTTC.

This chain connects TRBV15 to TRBJ2-1; 7 bases align to TRBD1. Germline CDR1 reads LNHNV; CDR2 reads YYDKDF (reference sequence). The V and J ends lost 3 bases and 5 bases, in that order; junction bases with no gene match: 4. This CDR3 contains 14 residues. CDR3 DNA sequence: TGTGCCACCAGCAGCTACAGGGGAAACAATGAGCAGTTCTTC. This encodes CATSSYRGNNEQFF.

The chain couples TRBV27 to TRBJ1-6; 9 bases are a match to TRBD1. Losses at the gene ends were 6 bases for V and 4 bases for J; bases not matched to a gene: 1. The CDR3 has 14 amino acids. CDR1 and CDR2 from the germline V gene are MNHEY and SMNVEV (reference sequence). CDR3 sequence: CASSGTGYNSPLHF. Written as DNA, the CDR3 is TGTGCCAGCAGCGGGACAGGGTATAATTCACCCCTCCACTTT.

V and J are TRBV19 and TRBJ1-4; possibly TRBD1 for D (6 bases). There are 15 residues in the CDR3. With 6 bases removed from V and 5 bases from J, the gap between germline ends came to 16 bases. The V gene's germline CDR1 is LNHDA and CDR2 SQIVND (reference sequence). The CDR3 is CASSITGTRNEKLFF. The CDR3 region has the DNA TGTGCCAGTAGCATTACCGGGACAAGGAATGAAAAACTGTTTTTT.

The gene calls are TRBV3-1 (or the pseudogene TRBV3-2) and TRBJ1-1; 8 bases align to TRBD1. The CDR3 consists of 16 residues. Germline trimming cut 1 base from V and 4 bases from J; bases unmatched to any gene: 8. CDR1 and CDR2 from the germline V gene are LGHDT and YNNKEL (reference sequence). The CDR3 sequence is CASSQGGPTGGTEAFF. The CDR3 DNA reads as TGTGCCAGCAGCCAAGGGGGCCCTACAGGGGGCACTGAAGCTTTCTTT.